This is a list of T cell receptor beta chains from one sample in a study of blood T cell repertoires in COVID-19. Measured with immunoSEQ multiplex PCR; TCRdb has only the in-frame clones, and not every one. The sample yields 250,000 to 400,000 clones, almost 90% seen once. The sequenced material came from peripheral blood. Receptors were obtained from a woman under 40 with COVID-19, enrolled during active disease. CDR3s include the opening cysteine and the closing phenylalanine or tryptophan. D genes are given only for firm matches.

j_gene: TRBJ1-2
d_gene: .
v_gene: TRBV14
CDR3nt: TGTGCCAGCAGCCAAAGACAGGATGGCTACACCTTC
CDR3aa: CASSQRQDGYTF

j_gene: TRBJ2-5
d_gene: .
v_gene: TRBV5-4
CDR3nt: TGTGCCAGCAGCTTGGGGGGTCGACAGGCTCAAGAGACCCAGTACTTC
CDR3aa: CASSLGGRQAQETQYF

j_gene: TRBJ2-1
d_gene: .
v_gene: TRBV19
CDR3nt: TGTGCCAGTAAGGAGACAGTGACTCAGACCTACAATGAGCAGTTCTTC
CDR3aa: CASKETVTQTYNEQFF

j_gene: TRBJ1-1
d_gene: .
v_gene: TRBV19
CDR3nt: TGTGCCAGTAGCACCCTCAGGGAGGGGCTCTGGAACACTGAAGCTTTCTTT
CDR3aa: CASSTLREGLWNTEAFF

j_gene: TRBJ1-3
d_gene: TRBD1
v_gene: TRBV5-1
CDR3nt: TGCGCCAGCAGCTTGGGAGGGGACAGATGGACTGGAAACACCATATATTTT
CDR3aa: CASSLGGDRWTGNTIYF

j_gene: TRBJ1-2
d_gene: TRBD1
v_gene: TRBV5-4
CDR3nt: TGTGCCAGCAGCTTCGACAGGGCGTCCGGCTACACCTTC
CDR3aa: CASSFDRASGYTF

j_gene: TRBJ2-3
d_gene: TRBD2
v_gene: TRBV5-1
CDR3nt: TGCGCCAGCAGGTCGGCTAGCGGGAGAGCAGATACGCAGTATTTT
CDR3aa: CASRSASGRADTQYF

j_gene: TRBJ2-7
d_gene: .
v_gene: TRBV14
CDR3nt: TGTGCCAGCAGCCAAGAGGCGGGTTTGGAGCAGTACTTC
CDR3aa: CASSQEAGLEQYF

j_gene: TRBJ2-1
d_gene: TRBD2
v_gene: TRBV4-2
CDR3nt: TGTGCCAGCAGCCAAGATAGGAGTCGCGGACTAGCGGGAGGCCTCACCTACAATGAGCAGTTCTTC
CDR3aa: CASSQDRSRGLAGGLTYNEQFF

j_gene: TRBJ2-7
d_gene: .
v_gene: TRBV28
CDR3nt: TGTGCCAGCGTACACAGGGAATCCTACGAGCAGTACTTC
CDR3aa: CASVHRESYEQYF

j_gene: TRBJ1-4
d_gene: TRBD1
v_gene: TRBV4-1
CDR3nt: TGCGCCAGCAGCCAAGTAGGACAGGGGGCAACTAATGAAAAACTGTTTTTT
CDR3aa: CASSQVGQGATNEKLFF

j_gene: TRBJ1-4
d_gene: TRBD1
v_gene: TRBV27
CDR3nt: TGTGCCAGCAGTTCTACAGGGGGTTGGGAAAAACTGTTTTTT
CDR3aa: CASSSTGGWEKLFF